This T cell receptor beta chain was sequenced during a study of T-cell reconstitution after alpha-beta-depleted transplantation in children. This clonotype occurred many times. Its antigen is unknown. Findings of the study overall: Where alpha-beta T cells came from about two months after transplant was reportedly several hundred expanded graft clones. From surviving recipient T cells and thymic progenitors came the high day-60 TCRbeta diversity observed in some patients. Newly made T cells mostly supplied T-cell counts and diversity one year after transplant.

The CDR3 is 15 amino acids. Germline CDR1 is DFQATT and CDR2 is SNEGSKA (reference sequence). Trimming cost V 5 bases and J 3 bases, with 19 bases left between them. Preparation of the TCRbeta library was carried out with unique molecular identifiers. TCRdb reprocessed the PCR reads with MiXCR, giving one entry per CDR3 protein. The sample lists approximately 300,000 distinct CDR3 sequences, 9.5% to 13% occurring once. This sequence joins TRBV20-1 and TRBJ1-1, with D possibly being TRBD1 (5 bases). This TCR was sampled from a male patient between 2 and 10 years old who had a stem cell transplant for chronic granulomatous disease, so the T cells may come from the graft donor. The source material was peripheral blood, sampled 180 days after TCRalphabeta/CD19-depleted stem cell transplant. DNA of the CDR3: TGCAGTGCTGGGGGTGGAAGGGTTTGGTACACTGAAGCTTTCTTT. This gives the protein CSAGGGRVWYTEAFF.